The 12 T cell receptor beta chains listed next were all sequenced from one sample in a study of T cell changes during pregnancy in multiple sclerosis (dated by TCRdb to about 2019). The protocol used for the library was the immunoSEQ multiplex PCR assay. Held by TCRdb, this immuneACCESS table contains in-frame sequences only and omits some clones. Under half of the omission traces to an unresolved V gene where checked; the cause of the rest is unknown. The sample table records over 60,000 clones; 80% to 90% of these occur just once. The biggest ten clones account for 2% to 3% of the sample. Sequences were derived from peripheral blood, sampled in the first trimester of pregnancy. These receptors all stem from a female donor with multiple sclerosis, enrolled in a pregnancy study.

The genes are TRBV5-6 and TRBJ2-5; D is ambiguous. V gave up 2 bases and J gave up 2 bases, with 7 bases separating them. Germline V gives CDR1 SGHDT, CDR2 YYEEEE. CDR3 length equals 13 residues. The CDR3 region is CASSFLQQETQYF. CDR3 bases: TGTGCCAGCAGCTTTCTGCAGCAAGAGACCCAGTACTTC.

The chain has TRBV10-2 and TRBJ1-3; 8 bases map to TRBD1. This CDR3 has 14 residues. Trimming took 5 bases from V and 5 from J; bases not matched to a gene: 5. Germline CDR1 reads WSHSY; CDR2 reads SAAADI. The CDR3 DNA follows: TGCGCCAGCAGTACGGGACAGGATCGAAACACCATATATTTT. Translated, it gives CASSTGQDRNTIYF.

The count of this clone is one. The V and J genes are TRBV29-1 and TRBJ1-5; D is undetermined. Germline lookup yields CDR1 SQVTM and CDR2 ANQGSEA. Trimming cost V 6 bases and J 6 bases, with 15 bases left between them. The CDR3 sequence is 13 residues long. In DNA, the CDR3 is TGCAGCGTCGCAAAGGAGGGCGGTCAGCCCCAGCATTTT. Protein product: CSVAKEGGQPQHF.

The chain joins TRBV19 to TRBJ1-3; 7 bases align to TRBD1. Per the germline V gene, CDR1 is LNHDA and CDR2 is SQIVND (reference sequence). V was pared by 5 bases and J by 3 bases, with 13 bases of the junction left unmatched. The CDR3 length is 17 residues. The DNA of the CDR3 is TGTGCCAGTAGTCGACAGGGAGCCCGAGGCCTTGGAAACACCATATATTTT. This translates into CASSRQGARGLGNTIYF.

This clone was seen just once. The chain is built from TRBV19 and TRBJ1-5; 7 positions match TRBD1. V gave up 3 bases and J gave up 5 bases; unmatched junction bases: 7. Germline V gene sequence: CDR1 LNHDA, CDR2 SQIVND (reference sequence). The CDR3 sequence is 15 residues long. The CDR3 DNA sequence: TGTGCCAGTAGTATCGAGAGACAGGGCCATCAGCCCCAGCATTTT. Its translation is CASSIERQGHQPQHF.

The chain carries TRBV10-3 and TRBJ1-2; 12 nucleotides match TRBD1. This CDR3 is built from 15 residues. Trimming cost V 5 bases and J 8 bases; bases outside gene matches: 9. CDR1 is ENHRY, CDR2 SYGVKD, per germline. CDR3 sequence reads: CAISNTGTGGGGYTF. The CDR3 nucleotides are TGTGCCATCAGTAATACCGGGACAGGGGGCGGAGGCTACACCTTC.

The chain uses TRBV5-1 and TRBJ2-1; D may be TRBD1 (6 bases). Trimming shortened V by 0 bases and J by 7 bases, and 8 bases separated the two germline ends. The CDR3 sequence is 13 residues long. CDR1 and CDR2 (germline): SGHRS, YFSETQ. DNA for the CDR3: TGCGCCAGCAGCTTGGGGGGGCTGAATGAGCAGTTCTTC. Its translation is CASSLGGLNEQFF. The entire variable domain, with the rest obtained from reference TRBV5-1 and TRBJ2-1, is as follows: KAGVTQTPRYLIKTRGQQVTLSCSPISGHRSVSWYQQTPGQGLQFLFEYFSETQRNKGNFPGRFSGRQFSNSRSEMNVSTLELGDSALYLCASSLGGLNEQFFGPGTRLTVL.

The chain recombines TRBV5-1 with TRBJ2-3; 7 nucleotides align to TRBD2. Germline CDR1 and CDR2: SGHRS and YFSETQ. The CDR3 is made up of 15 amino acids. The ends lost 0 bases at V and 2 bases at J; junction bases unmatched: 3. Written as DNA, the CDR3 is TGCGCCAGCAGCTTGGATCTAGCGGACACAGATACGCAGTATTTT. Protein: CASSLDLADTDTQYF.

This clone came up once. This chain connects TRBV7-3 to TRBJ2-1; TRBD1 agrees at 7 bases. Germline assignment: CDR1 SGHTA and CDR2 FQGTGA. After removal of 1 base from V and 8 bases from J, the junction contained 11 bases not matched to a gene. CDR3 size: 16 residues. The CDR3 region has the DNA TGTGCCAGCAGCTTAATAGGGACAGCCCCGGTCCATGAGCAGTTCTTC. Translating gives CASSLIGTAPVHEQFF.

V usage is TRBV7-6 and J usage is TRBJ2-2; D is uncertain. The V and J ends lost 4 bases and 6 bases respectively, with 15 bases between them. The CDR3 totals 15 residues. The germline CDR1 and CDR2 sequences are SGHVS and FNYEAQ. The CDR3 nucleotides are TGTGCCAGCAGCTCCCACCCTAGTGAGTCCGGGGAGCTGTTTTTT. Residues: CASSSHPSESGELFF.

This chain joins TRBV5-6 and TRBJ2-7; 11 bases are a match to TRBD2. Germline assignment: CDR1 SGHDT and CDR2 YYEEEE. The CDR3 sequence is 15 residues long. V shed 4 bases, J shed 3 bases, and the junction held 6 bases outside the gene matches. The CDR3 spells CASSGSGRASYEQYF. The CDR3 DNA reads TGTGCCAGCAGCGGTAGCGGGAGGGCCAGCTACGAGCAGTACTTC.

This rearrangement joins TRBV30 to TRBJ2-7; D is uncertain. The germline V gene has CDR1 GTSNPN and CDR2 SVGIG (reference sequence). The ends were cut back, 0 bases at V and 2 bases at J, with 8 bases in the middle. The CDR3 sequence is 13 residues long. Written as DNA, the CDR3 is TGTGCCTGGAGTGTACGCGCTGCCTACGAGCAGTACTTC. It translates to CAWSVRAAYEQYF.